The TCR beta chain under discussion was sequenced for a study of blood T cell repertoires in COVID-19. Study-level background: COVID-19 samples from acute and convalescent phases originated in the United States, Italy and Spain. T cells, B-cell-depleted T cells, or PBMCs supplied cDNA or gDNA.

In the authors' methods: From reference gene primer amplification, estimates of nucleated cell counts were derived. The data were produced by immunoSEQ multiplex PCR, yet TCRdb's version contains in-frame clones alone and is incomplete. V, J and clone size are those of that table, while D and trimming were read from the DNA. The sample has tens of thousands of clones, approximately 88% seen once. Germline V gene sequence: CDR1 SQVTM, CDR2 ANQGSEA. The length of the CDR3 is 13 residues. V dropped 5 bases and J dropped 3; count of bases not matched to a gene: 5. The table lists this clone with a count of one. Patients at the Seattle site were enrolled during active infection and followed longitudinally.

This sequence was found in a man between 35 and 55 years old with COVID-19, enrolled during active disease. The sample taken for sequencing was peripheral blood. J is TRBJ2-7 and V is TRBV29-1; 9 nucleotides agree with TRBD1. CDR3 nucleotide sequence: TGCAGCGTTTTAGGGACAGGGATCTACGAGCAGTACTTC. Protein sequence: CSVLGTGIYEQYF.